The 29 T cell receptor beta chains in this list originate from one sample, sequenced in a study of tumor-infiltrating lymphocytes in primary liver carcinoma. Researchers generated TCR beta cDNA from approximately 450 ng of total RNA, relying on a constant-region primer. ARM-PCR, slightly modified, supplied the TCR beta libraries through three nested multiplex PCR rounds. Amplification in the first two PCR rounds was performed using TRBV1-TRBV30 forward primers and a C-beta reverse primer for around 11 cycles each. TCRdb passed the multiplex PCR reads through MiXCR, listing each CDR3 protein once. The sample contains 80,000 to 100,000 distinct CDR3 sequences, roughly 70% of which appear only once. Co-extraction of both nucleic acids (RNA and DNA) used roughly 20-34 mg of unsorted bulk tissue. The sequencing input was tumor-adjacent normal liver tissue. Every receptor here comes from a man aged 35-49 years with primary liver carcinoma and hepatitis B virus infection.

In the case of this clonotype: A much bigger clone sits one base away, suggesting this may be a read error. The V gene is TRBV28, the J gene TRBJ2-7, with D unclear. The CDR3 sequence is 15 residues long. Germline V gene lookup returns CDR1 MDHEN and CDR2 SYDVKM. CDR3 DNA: TGTGTCAGCAGTTTCCAGCTAGGCGCGTCAGACGAGCAGTACTTC. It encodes CVSSFQLGASDEQYF.

CDR3 residues: CASSPDNYEQYF. CDR3 DNA: TGTGCCAGCAGCCCCGACAACTACGAGCAGTACTTC. This chain joins TRBV7-9 and TRBJ2-7, with D unresolved. The CDR3 consists of 12 residues. The V gene's germline CDR1 is SEHNR and CDR2 FQNEAQ (reference sequence). The ends were cut back, 5 bases at V and 3 bases at J, with 8 bases in the middle.

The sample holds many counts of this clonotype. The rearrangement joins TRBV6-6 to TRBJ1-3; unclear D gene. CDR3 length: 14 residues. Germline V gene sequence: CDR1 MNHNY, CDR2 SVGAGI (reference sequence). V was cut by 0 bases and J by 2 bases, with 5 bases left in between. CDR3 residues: CASSYSIPGNTIYF. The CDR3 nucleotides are TGTGCCAGCAGTTACTCGATACCTGGAAACACCATATATTTT.

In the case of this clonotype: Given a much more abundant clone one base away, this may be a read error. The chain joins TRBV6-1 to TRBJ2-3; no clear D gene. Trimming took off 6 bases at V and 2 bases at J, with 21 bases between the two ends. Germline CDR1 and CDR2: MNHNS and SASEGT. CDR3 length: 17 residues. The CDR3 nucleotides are TGTGCCAGCAGCCCCCAGGCAGCCTACTCCTTCACAGATACGCAGTATTTT. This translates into CASSPQAAYSFTDTQYF.

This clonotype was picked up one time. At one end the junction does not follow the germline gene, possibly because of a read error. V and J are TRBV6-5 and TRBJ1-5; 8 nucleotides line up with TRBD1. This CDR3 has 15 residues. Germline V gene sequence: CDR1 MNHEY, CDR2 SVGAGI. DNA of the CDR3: TGTGTCAGCAGCCGGGAGGCAGGGGGCAATCAGCCCCAGGATTTT. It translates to CVSSREAGGNQPQDF.

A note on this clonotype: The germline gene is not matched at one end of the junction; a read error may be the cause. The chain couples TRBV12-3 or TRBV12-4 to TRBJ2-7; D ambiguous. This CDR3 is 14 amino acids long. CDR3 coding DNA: TGTGTCAGCAGTGGCCCCCCATGGCCCTACAAGCAGTACTTC. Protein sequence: CVSSGPPWPYKQYF.

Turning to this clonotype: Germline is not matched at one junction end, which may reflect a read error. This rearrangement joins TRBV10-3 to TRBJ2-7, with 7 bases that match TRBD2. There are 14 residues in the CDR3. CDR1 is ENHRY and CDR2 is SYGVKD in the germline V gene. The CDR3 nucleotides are TGTGCCATCAGTCGGAGTAGCGGGCTATACGAGCAGTATTTC. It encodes CAISRSSGLYEQYF.

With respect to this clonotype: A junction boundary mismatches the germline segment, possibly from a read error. This CDR3 is CVSCLGGLGANVPTF. In DNA form, the CDR3 reads TGTGTCAGCTGTTTAGGAGGGCTTGGGGCCAACGTCCCGACTTTC. The chain combines TRBV7-9 with TRBJ2-6; possibly TRBD2 for D (6 bases). CDR3 length: 15 amino acids. The V gene's germline CDR1 is SEHNR and CDR2 FQNEAQ (reference sequence).

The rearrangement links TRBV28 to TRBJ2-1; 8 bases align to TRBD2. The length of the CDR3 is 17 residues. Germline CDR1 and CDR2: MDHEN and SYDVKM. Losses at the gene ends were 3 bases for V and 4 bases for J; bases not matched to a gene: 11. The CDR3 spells CASSFSHRAGEYNEQFF. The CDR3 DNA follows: TGTGCCAGCAGTTTCTCTCATCGAGCGGGAGAGTACAATGAGCAGTTCTTC.

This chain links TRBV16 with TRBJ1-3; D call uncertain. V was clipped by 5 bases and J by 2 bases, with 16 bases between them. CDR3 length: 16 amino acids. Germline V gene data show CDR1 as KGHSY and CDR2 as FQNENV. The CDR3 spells CASSRSEAATGNTIYF. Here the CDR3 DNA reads TGTGCCAGCAGCAGATCCGAAGCTGCTACTGGAAACACCATATATTTT.

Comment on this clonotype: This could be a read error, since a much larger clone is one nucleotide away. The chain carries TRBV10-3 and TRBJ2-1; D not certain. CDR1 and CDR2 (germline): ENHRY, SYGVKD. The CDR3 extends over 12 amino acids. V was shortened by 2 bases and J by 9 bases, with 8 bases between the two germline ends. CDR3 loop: CAISERECEQFF. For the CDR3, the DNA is TGTGCCATCAGTGAGAGAGAGTGTGAGCAGTTCTTC.

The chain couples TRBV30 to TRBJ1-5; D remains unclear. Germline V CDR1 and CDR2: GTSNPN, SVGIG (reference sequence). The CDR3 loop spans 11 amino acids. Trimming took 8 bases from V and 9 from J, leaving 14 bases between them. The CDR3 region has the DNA TGTGCCCGGAAGGGCGCAGGGCCCCAGCATTTT. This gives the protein CARKGAGPQHF.

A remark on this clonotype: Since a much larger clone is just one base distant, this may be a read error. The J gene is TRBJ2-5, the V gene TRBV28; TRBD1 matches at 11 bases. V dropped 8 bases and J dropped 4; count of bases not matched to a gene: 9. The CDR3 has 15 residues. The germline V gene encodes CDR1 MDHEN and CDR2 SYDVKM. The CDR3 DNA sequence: TGTGCCAGCGGTCTGGACAGGGGGCACAGAGAGACCCAGTACTTC. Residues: CASGLDRGHRETQYF.

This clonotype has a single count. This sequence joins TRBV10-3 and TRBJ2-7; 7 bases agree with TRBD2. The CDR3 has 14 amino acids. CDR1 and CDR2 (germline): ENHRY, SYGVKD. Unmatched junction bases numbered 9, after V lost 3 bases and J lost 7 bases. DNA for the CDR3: TGTGCCATCAGTGATACGGGACTAATGAGGGAGCAGTACTTC. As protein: CAISDTGLMREQYF.

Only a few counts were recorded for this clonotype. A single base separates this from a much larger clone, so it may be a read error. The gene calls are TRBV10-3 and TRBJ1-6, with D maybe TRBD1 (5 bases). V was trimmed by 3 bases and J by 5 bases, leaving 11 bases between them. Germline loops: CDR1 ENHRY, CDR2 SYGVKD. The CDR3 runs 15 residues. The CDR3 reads CAISEHRGDNSPLHF. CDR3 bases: TGTGCCATCAGTGAACATAGGGGAGATAATTCACCCCTCCACTTT.

The chain's CDR3 is CASSTANEQFF. In DNA, the CDR3 is TGTGCCAGCAGTACGGCGAATGAGCAGTTCTTC. The genes are TRBV28 and TRBJ2-1; no firm D call. The CDR3 has 11 amino acids. Per the germline V gene, CDR1 is MDHEN and CDR2 is SYDVKM. V lost 5 bases and J 7 bases, leaving 6 bases between the germline ends.

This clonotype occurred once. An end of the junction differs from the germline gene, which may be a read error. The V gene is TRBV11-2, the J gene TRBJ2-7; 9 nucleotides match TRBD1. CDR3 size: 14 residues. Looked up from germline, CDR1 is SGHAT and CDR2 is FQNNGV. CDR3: CASSSTGGWYEHYF. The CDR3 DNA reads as TGTGCCAGCAGCTCAACAGGGGGCTGGTATGAGCATTACTTC.

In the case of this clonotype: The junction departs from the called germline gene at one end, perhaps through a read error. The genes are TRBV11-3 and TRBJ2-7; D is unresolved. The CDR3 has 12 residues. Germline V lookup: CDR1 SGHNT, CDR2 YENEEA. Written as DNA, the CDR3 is TGTCCCAGCAGCTCAGATCCAGACGAGCAGTACTTC. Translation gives CPSSSDPDEQYF.

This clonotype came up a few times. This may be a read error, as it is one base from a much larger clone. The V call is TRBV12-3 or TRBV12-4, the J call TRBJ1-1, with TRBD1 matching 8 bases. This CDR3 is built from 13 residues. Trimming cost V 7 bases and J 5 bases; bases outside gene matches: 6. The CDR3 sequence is CASTPTGGTEAFF. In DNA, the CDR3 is TGTGCCAGCACCCCTACAGGGGGAACTGAAGCTTTCTTT.

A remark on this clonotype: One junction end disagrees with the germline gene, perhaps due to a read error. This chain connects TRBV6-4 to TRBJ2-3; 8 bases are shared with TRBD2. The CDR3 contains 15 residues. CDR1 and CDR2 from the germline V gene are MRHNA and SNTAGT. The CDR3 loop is CANSDSSGSTDTQYF. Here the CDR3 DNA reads TGTGCCAACAGTGACTCTAGCGGGAGCACAGATACGCAGTATTTT.

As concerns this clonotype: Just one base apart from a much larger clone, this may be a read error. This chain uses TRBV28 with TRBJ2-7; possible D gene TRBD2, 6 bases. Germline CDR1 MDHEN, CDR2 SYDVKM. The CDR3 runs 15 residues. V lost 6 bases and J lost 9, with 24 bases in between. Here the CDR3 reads CASSRIGGVEPGQYF. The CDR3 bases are TGTGCCAGCAGCCGTATAGGAGGGGTTGAACCAGGGCAGTACTTC.

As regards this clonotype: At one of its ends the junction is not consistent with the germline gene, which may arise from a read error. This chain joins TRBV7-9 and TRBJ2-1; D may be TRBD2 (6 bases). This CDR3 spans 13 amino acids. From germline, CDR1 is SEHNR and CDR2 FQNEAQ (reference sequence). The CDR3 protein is CASSLGIAAEQFF. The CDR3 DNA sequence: TGTGCCAGCAGCTTAGGAATAGCGGCAGAGCAGTTCTTT.

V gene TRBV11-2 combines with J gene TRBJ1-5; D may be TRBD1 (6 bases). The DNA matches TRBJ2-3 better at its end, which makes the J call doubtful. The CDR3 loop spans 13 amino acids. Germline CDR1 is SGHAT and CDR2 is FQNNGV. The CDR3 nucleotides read TGTGCCAGTTCTACAGGGATCAATCAGCCCCAGTATTTT. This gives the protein CASSTGINQPQYF.

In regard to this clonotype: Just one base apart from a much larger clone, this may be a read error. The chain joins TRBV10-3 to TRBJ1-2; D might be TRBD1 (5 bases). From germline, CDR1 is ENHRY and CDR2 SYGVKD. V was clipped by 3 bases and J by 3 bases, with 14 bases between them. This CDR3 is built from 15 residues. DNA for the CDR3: TGTGCCATCAGTGACCATTCTGGGACTTACTATGGCTACACCTTC. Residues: CAISDHSGTYYGYTF.

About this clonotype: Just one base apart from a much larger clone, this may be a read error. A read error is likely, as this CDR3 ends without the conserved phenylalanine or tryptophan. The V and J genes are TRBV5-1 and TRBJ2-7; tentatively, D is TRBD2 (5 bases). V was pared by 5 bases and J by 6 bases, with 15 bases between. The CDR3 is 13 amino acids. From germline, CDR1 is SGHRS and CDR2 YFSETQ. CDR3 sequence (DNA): TGCGCCAGCAGGAAGGTAGAAGGAGGCGAGCAGTACATC. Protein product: CASRKVEGGEQYI.

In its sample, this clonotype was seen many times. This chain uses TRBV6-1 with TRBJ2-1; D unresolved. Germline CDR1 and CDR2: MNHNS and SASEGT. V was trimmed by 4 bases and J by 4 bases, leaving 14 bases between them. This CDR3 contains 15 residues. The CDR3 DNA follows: TGTGCCAGCAGTGTACCCCAGAACCCATACAATGAGCAGTTCTTC. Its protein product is CASSVPQNPYNEQFF.

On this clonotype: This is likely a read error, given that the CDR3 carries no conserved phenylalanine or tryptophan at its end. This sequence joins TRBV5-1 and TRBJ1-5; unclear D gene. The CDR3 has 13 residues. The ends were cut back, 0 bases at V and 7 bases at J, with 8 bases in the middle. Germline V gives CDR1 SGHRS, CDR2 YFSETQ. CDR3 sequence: CASSLAGGQPQHL. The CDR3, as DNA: TGCGCCAGCAGCTTGGCGGGCGGACAGCCCCAGCATCTT.

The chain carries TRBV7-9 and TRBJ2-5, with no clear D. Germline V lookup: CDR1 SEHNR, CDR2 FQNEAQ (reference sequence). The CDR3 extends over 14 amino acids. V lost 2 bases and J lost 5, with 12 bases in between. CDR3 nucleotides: TGTGCCAGCAGCTTACTGTCCCCGCACGAGACCCAGTACTTC. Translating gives CASSLLSPHETQYF.

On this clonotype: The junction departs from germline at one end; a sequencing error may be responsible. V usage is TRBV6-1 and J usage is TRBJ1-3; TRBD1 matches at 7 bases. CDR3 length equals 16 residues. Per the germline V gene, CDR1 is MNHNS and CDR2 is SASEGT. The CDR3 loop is CASTPSGTETGNTIYF. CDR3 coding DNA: TGTGCTAGCACCCCCTCCGGGACAGAGACTGGAAACACCATATATTTT.